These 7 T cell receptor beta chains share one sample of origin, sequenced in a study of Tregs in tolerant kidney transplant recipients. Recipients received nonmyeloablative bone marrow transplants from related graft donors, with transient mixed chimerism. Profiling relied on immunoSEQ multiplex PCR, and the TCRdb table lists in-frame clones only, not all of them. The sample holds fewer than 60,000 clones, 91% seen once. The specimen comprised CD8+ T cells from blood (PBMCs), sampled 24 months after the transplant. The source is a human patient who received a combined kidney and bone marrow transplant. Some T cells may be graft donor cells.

CDR3 nucleotide sequence: TGTGCCAGCAATGAAGGGGGATCGAGTACGCAGTATTTT. Protein product: CASNEGGSSTQYF. This chain links TRBV6-5 with TRBJ2-3; possible D gene TRBD1, 6 bases. Germline CDR1 reads MNHEY; CDR2 reads SVGAGI. V was pared by 7 bases and J by 8 bases, with 16 bases between. The CDR3 has 13 amino acids.

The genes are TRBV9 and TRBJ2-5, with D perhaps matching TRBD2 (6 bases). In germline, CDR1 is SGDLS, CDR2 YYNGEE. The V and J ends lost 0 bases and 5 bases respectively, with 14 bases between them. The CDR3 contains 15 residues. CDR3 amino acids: CASSVGPQGLETQYF. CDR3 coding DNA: TGTGCCAGCAGCGTAGGCCCGCAGGGACTGGAGACCCAGTACTTC.

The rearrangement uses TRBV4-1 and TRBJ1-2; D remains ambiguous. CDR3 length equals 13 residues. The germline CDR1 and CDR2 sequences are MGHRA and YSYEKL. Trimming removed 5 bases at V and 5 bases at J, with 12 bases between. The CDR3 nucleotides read TGCGCCAGCAGCAAAGGTGCGGGTTATGGCTACACCTTC. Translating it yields CASSKGAGYGYTF.

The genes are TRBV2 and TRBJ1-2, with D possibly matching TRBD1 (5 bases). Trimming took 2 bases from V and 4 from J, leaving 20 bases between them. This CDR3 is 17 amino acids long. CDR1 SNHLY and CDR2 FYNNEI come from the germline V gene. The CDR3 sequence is CASSERGPGGVFYGYTF. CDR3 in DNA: TGTGCCAGCAGTGAAAGAGGGCCGGGGGGTGTGTTCTATGGCTACACCTTC. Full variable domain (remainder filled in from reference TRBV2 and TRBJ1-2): EPEVTQTPSHQVTQMGQEVILRCVPISNHLYFYWYRQILGQKVEFLVSFYNNEISEKSEIFDDQFSVERPDGSNFTLKIRSTKLEDSAMYFCASSERGPGGVFYGYTFGSGTRLTVV.

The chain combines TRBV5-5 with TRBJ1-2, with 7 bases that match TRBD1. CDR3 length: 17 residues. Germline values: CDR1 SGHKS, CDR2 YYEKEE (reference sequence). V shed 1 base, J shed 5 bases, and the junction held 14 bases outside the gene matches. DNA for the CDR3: TGTGCCAGCAGCTTGAACGGACTAACGACCAGGGGGTATGGCTACACCTTC. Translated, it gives CASSLNGLTTRGYGYTF.

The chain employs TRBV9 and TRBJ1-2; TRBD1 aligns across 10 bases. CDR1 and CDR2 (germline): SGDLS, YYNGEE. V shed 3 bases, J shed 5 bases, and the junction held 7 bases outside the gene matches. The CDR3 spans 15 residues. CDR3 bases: TGTGCCAGCAGCGCCCCGACAGGGGGCTCTTATGGCTACACCTTC. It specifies CASSAPTGGSYGYTF.

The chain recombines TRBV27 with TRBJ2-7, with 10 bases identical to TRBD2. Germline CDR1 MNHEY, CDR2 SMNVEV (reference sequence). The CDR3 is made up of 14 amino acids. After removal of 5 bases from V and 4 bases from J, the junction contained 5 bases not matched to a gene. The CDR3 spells CASSKRTSGYEQYF. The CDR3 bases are TGTGCCAGCAGTAAAAGGACTAGCGGTTACGAGCAGTACTTC.